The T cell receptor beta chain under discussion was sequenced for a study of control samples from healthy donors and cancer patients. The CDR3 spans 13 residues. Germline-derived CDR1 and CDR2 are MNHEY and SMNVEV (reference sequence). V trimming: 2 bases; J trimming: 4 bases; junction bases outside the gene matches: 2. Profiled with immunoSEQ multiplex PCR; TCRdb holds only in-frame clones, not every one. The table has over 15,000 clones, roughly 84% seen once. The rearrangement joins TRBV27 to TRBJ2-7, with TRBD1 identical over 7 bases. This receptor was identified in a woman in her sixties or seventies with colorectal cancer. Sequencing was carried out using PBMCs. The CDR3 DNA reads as TGTGCCAGCAGTTTAACGACAGGGTACGAGCAGTACTTC. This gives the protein CASSLTTGYEQYF.